Below, 8 T cell receptor beta chains from the same sample are listed, as sequenced in a study of blood T cell repertoires in COVID-19. Sequencing used immunoSEQ multiplex PCR; TCRdb keeps in-frame clones, though not all of them. This table has some 150,000 clones, around 87% appearing once. The sequencing input was peripheral blood. All receptors derive from a woman in her forties with acute or convalescent COVID-19.

This clone was recorded a few times. The CDR3 nucleotides read TGCAGCGGGTTGGGACAGGTATGGACTGAAGCTTTCTTT. It is translated as CSGLGQVWTEAFF. The V gene is TRBV29-1, the J gene TRBJ1-1; 8 nucleotides align to TRBD1. The CDR3 covers 13 residues. Looked up from germline, CDR1 is SQVTM and CDR2 is ANQGSEA. After removal of 7 bases from V and 5 bases from J, the junction contained 9 bases not matched to a gene.

The CDR3 region has the DNA TGCGCCAGCAGCTCCCTGTCGACCGGGACTAGGGGTCGTGATACGCAGTATTTT. Translating it yields CASSSLSTGTRGRDTQYF. The chain combines TRBV5-1 with TRBJ2-3; 8 nucleotides match TRBD2. The V and J ends lost 3 bases and 6 bases, in that order; junction bases with no gene match: 18. The CDR3 has 18 amino acids. Looked up from germline, CDR1 is SGHRS and CDR2 is YFSETQ.

This clone was seen once. The chain has TRBV12-3 or TRBV12-4 and TRBJ1-2; no reliable D call. There are 12 residues in the CDR3. V was trimmed by 3 bases and J by 7 bases, leaving 9 bases between them. CDR3 in DNA: TGTGCCAGCAGTTTTGTAGAGGGTGGCTACACCTTC. It yields the protein CASSFVEGGYTF.

This clone has only a few counts. The chain joins TRBV21-1 to TRBJ2-3; the table calls TRBD1, which could not be checked here. TRBV21-1 corresponds to a pseudogene. The CDR3 extends over 17 amino acids. The CDR3 spells CASSSMGLPDATDTQYF. Written as DNA, the CDR3 is TGTGCCAGCAGCTCAATGGGCCTGCCCGATGCCACAGATACGCAGTATTTT.

The J gene is TRBJ1-1, the V gene TRBV9; no clear D. CDR1 is SGDLS, CDR2 YYNGEE, per germline. V gave up 0 bases and J gave up 4 bases, with 7 bases separating them. The CDR3 loop spans 13 amino acids. This CDR3 reads CASSVDPGTEAFF. The CDR3 DNA is TGTGCCAGCAGCGTAGACCCGGGCACTGAAGCTTTCTTT.

V gene TRBV2 combines with J gene TRBJ1-2; D gene uncertain. The CDR3 totals 12 residues. CDR1 is SNHLY, CDR2 FYNNEI, per germline. V shed 8 bases and J shed 4 bases, with 11 bases lying between them. The CDR3 DNA reads TGTGCCAGCGGGAGAGTCGGCTATGGCTACACCTTC. Translating it yields CASGRVGYGYTF.

This chain connects TRBV2 to TRBJ2-7; 8 bases are a match to TRBD1. Trimming removed 10 bases from V and 0 bases from J; junction bases left unmatched: 8. The CDR3 extends over 14 amino acids. The V gene's germline CDR1 is SNHLY and CDR2 FYNNEI. The CDR3 DNA is TGTGCCACCAGACGACAGGGGAGCTCCTACGAGCAGTACTTC. Encoded protein: CATRRQGSSYEQYF.

The chain carries TRBV19 and TRBJ2-1; unclear D gene. V was pared by 2 bases and J by 5 bases, with 7 bases between. The CDR3 loop spans 13 amino acids. CDR1 is LNHDA, CDR2 SQIVND, per germline (reference sequence). DNA of the CDR3: TGTGCCAGTAGTATAAACAGAAACAATGAGCAGTTCTTC. This gives the protein CASSINRNNEQFF.